These 23 T cell receptor beta chains were all obtained from the same sample, sequenced in a study of response to subunit inactivated influenza vaccine. TCRdb re-called the RT-PCR reads with MiXCR, one entry per CDR3 protein. The table has around 540,000 distinct CDR3 sequences, roughly 10% seen once. Sequences were derived from PBMCs from blood, sampled on the day of vaccination. Receptors originate from a man in his forties or fifties who received an inactivated influenza vaccine.

Concerning this clonotype: A read error may produce the germline difference seen at one junction end. The chain combines TRBV7-7 with TRBJ2-1; D is possibly TRBD1 or TRBD2 (5 bases each). Germline V gene sequence: CDR1 SSHAT, CDR2 FNYEAQ (reference sequence). This CDR3 has 14 residues. The CDR3 sequence is CASSSTGAWNEQFF. In DNA form, the CDR3 reads TGTGCTAGCAGTTCGACCGGGGCATGGAATGAGCAGTTCTTC.

This CDR3 is CATSISSDSYEQYF. Here the CDR3 DNA reads TGTGCCACCAGCATCTCTTCGGACTCCTACGAGCAGTACTTC. V and J are TRBV15 and TRBJ2-7; D unclear. This CDR3 has 14 residues. Germline-derived CDR1 and CDR2 are LNHNV and YYDKDF (reference sequence). Between the trimmed V and J ends, which lost 4 bases and 0 bases, there was a span of 10 bases.

This clonotype has just a few counts. The V call is TRBV4-3, the J call TRBJ2-7; D possibly corresponds to TRBD1 (6 bases). There are 13 residues in the CDR3. The germline V gene encodes CDR1 LGHNA and CDR2 YSLEER. With 2 bases removed from V and 5 bases from J, the gap between germline ends came to 10 bases. This chain's CDR3 is CASSQNRVHEQYF. The CDR3 nucleotides read TGCGCCAGCAGCCAAAACAGGGTCCACGAGCAGTACTTC.

This rearrangement joins TRBV3-1 to TRBJ2-1; D may correspond to TRBD1 or TRBD2 (5 bases each). CDR3 length: 15 residues. V shed 2 bases and J shed 9 bases, with 17 bases lying between them. CDR1 is LGHDT, CDR2 YNNKEL, per germline (reference sequence). CDR3 amino acids: CASSQPRGAIGEQFF. The CDR3 DNA sequence: TGTGCCAGCAGCCAACCGAGGGGCGCTATAGGTGAGCAGTTCTTC.

This clonotype was counted a few times. The chain recombines TRBV6-2 or TRBV6-3 with TRBJ1-5; D is uncertain. The germline V gene encodes CDR1 MNHEY and CDR2 SVGEGT. The CDR3 has 14 residues. With 2 bases removed from V and 4 bases from J, the gap between germline ends came to 9 bases. CDR3 sequence: CASSYNFQNQPQHF. CDR3 DNA: TGTGCCAGCAGTTACAATTTTCAAAATCAGCCCCAGCATTTT.

The rearrangement uses TRBV12-3 or TRBV12-4 and TRBJ1-4, with TRBD1 matching 7 bases. The CDR3 runs to 16 residues. J gave up 7 bases and V 2 bases, and 10 bases lay outside the gene matches. DNA of the CDR3: TGTGCCAGCAGTTTAAGCAACAGGGGCATCGGTGAAAAACTGTTTTTT. Translating it yields CASSLSNRGIGEKLFF.

This chain connects TRBV7-9 to TRBJ2-4; TRBD2 might be the D (5 bases). Germline-derived CDR1 and CDR2 are SEHNR and FQNEAQ (reference sequence). V gave up 2 bases and J gave up 8 bases, with 13 bases separating them. The CDR3 loop spans 14 amino acids. The CDR3 sequence is CASSLYEGGDIQYF. DNA of the CDR3: TGTGCCAGCAGCTTATATGAGGGTGGGGACATTCAGTACTTC.

For the CDR3, the DNA is TGCGCCAGCAGCCAAGAGACAAGGACAGGGGACTACGAGCAGTACTTC. Translation: CASSQETRTGDYEQYF. The chain has TRBV4-3 and TRBJ2-7, with 9 nucleotides matching TRBD1. CDR1 is LGHNA, CDR2 YSLEER, per germline. J was trimmed by 3 bases and V by 0 bases; bases with no gene match: 6. The CDR3 loop spans 16 amino acids.

The table lists this clonotype with a few counts. The rearrangement joins TRBV9 to TRBJ2-1; the D gene is possibly TRBD2 (6 bases). Germline V gene data show CDR1 as SGDLS and CDR2 as YYNGEE. The V and J ends lost 4 bases and 5 bases respectively, with 16 bases between them. The CDR3 totals 15 residues. The CDR3 coding sequence is TGTGCCAGCAGCCCCCGGACTAATTGGAACAATGAGCAGTTCTTC. Its protein is CASSPRTNWNNEQFF.

The V call is TRBV7-2, the J call TRBJ2-7; 7 bases align to TRBD1. Unmatched junction bases numbered 9, after V lost 3 bases and J lost 4 bases. The germline V gene encodes CDR1 SGHTA and CDR2 FQGNSA. The CDR3 totals 15 residues. CDR3 in amino acids: CASSFVVTGHYEQYF. In DNA, the CDR3 is TGTGCCAGCAGCTTCGTAGTGACAGGGCATTACGAGCAGTACTTC.

The V and J genes are TRBV5-4 and TRBJ2-4; D is ambiguous. Trimming removed 5 bases from V and 5 bases from J, with 17 bases in between. From germline, CDR1 is SGHNT and CDR2 YYREEE (reference sequence). The CDR3 loop spans 15 amino acids. The CDR3 sequence is CASSGGVPGENIQYF. The CDR3 DNA reads TGTGCCAGCAGTGGCGGTGTGCCTGGGGAAAACATTCAGTACTTC.

The chain uses TRBV6-5 and TRBJ2-2; 10 bases fit TRBD2. V lost 2 bases, J lost 6 bases, and 9 bases stayed unmatched. The CDR3 runs 17 residues. CDR1 is MNHEY, CDR2 SVGAGI, per germline. The CDR3: CASSYPTSGAPAGELFF. In DNA, the CDR3 is TGTGCCAGCAGTTACCCCACTAGCGGGGCCCCGGCCGGGGAGCTGTTTTTT.

In its sample, this clonotype was seen a few times. The CDR3 DNA follows: TGTGCCAGCAGCTTAGCCCCTTTAGCGGGGGGGGACACCGGGGAGCTGTTTTTT. Encoded protein: CASSLAPLAGGDTGELFF. This chain joins TRBV7-2 and TRBJ2-2; 11 bases align to TRBD2. V trimming: 0 bases; J trimming: 3 bases; junction bases outside the gene matches: 6. Germline values: CDR1 SGHTA, CDR2 FQGNSA. The CDR3 extends over 18 amino acids.

This clonotype was detected only a few times. The chain employs TRBV15 and TRBJ2-3, with D maybe TRBD1 (6 bases). Deletions cut 0 bases from V and 7 bases from J, with 11 bases between. The germline V gene encodes CDR1 LNHNV and CDR2 YYDKDF (reference sequence). The CDR3 is 14 amino acids. CDR3 loop: CATSREGARNTQYF. CDR3 coding DNA: TGTGCCACCAGCAGAGAGGGGGCGAGGAATACGCAGTATTTT.

This clonotype occurred a few times. The J gene is TRBJ2-7, the V gene TRBV4-1; maybe TRBD2 (6 bases). Germline CDR1 and CDR2: MGHRA and YSYEKL. Trimming cost V 0 bases and J 3 bases, with 9 bases left between them. This CDR3 spans 14 amino acids. The CDR3 loop is CASSQDREVYEQYF. CDR3 bases: TGCGCCAGCAGCCAAGACAGGGAGGTCTACGAGCAGTACTTC.

In its sample, this clonotype was seen a few times. This chain uses TRBV20-1 with TRBJ1-5; D is unclear. Germline V gene lookup returns CDR1 DFQATT and CDR2 SNEGSKA (reference sequence). The CDR3 has 15 amino acids. V lost 6 bases and J lost 1, with 16 bases in between. CDR3 residues: CSAPDEGGSNQPQHF. For the CDR3, the DNA is TGCAGTGCCCCCGACGAGGGCGGGAGCAATCAGCCCCAGCATTTT.

The V gene is TRBV5-5, the J gene TRBJ2-7, with TRBD1 matching over 9 bases. The germline gives CDR1 SGHKS, CDR2 YYEKEE (reference sequence). The CDR3 length is 16 residues. V lost 0 bases, J lost 1 base, and 5 bases stayed unmatched. CDR3 DNA sequence: TGTGCCAGCAGCTTGGGAGTTGGACAGGGGTCCTACGAGCAGTACTTC. Amino acid sequence: CASSLGVGQGSYEQYF.

Only a few counts were recorded for this clonotype. J is TRBJ2-3 and V is TRBV12-3 or TRBV12-4, with D perhaps TRBD1 or TRBD2 (6 bases each). The CDR3 consists of 15 residues. Trimming cost V 5 bases and J 2 bases, with 14 bases left between them. The CDR3 spells CASSPGGLNTDTQYF. The CDR3 region has the DNA TGTGCCAGCAGTCCCGGGGGCTTAAACACAGATACGCAGTATTTT.

The gene calls are TRBV29-1 and TRBJ2-3; D is possibly TRBD1 or TRBD2 (5 bases each). Trimming took 7 bases from V and 2 from J, leaving 13 bases between them. CDR3 length: 13 amino acids. CDR1 is SQVTM, CDR2 ANQGSEA, per germline. The CDR3: CSARGRLTDTQYF. CDR3 bases: TGCAGCGCGAGGGGCAGGCTCACAGATACGCAGTATTTT.

This clonotype was found many times. V usage is TRBV18 and J usage is TRBJ1-3; 7 bases align to TRBD1. This CDR3 region has 15 residues. Trimming at V came to 3 bases and at J to 0 bases, leaving 2 bases not matched to a gene. The V gene's germline CDR1 is KGHSH and CDR2 LQKENI. The CDR3: CASSPRDSSGNTIYF. Here the CDR3 DNA reads TGTGCCAGCTCACCCCGGGACAGCTCTGGAAACACCATATATTTT.

There are many counts of this clonotype. The chain is built from TRBV29-1 and TRBJ2-5; tentative D call: TRBD2 (5 bases). This CDR3 has 12 amino acids. Trimming took off 2 bases at V and 5 bases at J, with 9 bases between the two ends. CDR1 is SQVTM, CDR2 ANQGSEA, per germline. This CDR3 is CSVEIALETQYF. The CDR3 DNA is TGCAGCGTTGAAATAGCGCTCGAGACCCAGTACTTC.

This clonotype was seen a handful of times. The rearrangement uses TRBV4-1 and TRBJ1-1; possibly TRBD1 for D (5 bases). With 4 bases removed from V and 1 base from J, the gap between germline ends came to 16 bases. The germline CDR1 and CDR2 sequences are MGHRA and YSYEKL. The CDR3 sequence is 16 residues long. The CDR3 loop is CASSPTPLGGNTEAFF. The DNA of the CDR3 is TGCGCCAGCAGCCCAACACCATTGGGGGGGAACACTGAAGCTTTCTTT.

The chain recombines TRBV6-1 with TRBJ1-2; D not resolved. CDR1 is MNHNS and CDR2 is SASEGT in the germline V gene. V lost 9 bases to trimming and J lost 3 bases, with 23 bases between them. The CDR3 covers 16 residues. Written as DNA, the CDR3 is TGTGCCAGTGGCTCTCGGGCAGGCTCTACGGACTATGGCTACACCTTC. Translated: CASGSRAGSTDYGYTF.